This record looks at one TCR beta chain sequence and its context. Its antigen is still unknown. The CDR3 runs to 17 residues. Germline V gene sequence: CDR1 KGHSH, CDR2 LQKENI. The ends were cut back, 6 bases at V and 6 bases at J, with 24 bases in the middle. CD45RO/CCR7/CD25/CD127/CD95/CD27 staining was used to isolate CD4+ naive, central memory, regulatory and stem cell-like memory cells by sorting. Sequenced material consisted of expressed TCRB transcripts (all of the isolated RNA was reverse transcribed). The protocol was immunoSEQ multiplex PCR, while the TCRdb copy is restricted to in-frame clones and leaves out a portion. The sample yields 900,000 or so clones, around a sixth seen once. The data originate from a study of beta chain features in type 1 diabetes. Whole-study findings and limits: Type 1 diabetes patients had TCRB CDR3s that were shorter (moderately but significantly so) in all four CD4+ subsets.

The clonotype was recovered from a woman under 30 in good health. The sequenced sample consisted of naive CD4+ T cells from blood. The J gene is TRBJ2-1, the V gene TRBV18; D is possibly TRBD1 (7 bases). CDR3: CASSRRGTGTVANEQFF. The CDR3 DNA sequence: TGTGCCAGCTCGCGGAGGGGAACCGGGACAGTCGCCAATGAGCAGTTCTTC. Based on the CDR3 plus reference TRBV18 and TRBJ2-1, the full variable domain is NAGVMQNPRHLVRRRGQEARLRCSPMKGHSHVYWYRQLPEEGLKFMVYLQKENIIDESGMPKERFSAEFPKEGPSILRIQQVVRGDSAAYFCASSRRGTGTVANEQFFGPGTRLTVL.